This T cell receptor (beta chain) was captured in a study of beta chain features in type 1 diabetes (dated by TCRdb to the late 2010s). In terms of the full investigation: Mean age, gender distribution, total cell number and subset yield were not different between patients and healthy donors. Across all samples, almost 110 million sorted cells were examined, and cell number per subset correlated strongly with RNA yield. In the study, TCRB repertoires of sorted circulating CD4+ T cell subsets from recently diagnosed type 1 diabetes patients were compared with those of matched healthy donors. Naive and central memory subsets were obtained from all 28 donors, but regulatory and stem cell-like memory subsets were isolated from only 8 patients and roughly eight healthy donors.

The High Capacity cDNA Reverse Transcription Kit was used to reverse transcribe all of the isolated RNA, meaning that expressed TCRB transcripts were what got sequenced. Naive, central memory and regulatory T cell samples underwent deep immunoSEQ sequencing, averaging approximately 3.3 million total reads per sample. Sorted cells were lysed in RLT buffer and RNA was extracted with DNase-treated RNeasy Micro or Mini kits, depending on cell number. To prevent cross-contamination, each cell subset was processed individually, whereas patient and healthy donor samples were processed jointly. Using the immunoSEQ multiplex PCR, TCRB sequences were amplified from cDNA into 87-bp fragments spanning the CDR3 region. Sequencing of the amplicons was done on the Illumina HiSeq platform. On the authors' methods: PCR bias was computationally corrected using synthetic template baselines, reads within Hamming distance 2 were collapsed, and singletons that could not be merged were discarded. Reads were aligned to IMGT to assign V, D and J genes, CDR3 length, and insertions or deletions at six rearrangement sites. Clonotype counts were normalized to sorted cell number within each subset before computing true diversity and Gini coefficients with the tcR R package. Repertoire sharing was quantified using the overlap coefficient calculated on TCRB nucleotide sequences. Out-of-frame TCRB sequences from naive cells were analyzed as a proxy for the pre-selection repertoire. This is the immuneACCESS table as TCRdb keeps it, with only in-frame sequences that have V and J called. A part of the clones is gone; compared with another copy, unresolved V genes explain less than half, and the rest is unexplained. For V, J and clone size, that table is used; D and trimming come from the DNA. The sample table lists fewer than 300,000 clones, roughly 21% of them with a count of one. Of the sample, around 0.03% falls within the top ten clones.

A single peripheral blood draw of 95 to 150 mL on average was collected from each donor into heparinised tubes. A BD FACSAria II was used to sort naive, central memory, regulatory and stem cell-like memory CD4+ T cells with a panel that included CD45RO, CCR7, CD25, CD127, CD95 and CD27. A purity above 95% was achieved for all sorted populations. PBMCs were separated immediately by Lymphoprep density gradient centrifugation and were stained directly, without being cultured. So that batch effects would be minimized, each experiment stained and sorted samples in pairs, pairing one healthy donor with one patient. There are a few counts of this clone. Its antigen is not yet known. Per-nucleotide qualities are absent, and no much larger clonotype sits a single base away. Results the study describes overall, beyond this receptor: PCR might favor shorter templates, but patient and control samples were amplified and corrected together, so any skew would affect both groups equally. Because cDNA was sequenced instead of genomic DNA, activated cells with high expression could be over-represented, although the groups did not differ in activation or CD3 levels. Naive, central memory and regulatory TCRB repertoires appeared more similar among patients than among healthy donors. Only small numbers of individuals were included in the HLA sub-analyses, which left unresolved whether HLA type had any influence on TCRB rearrangement. At VDJ recombination sites, patients with type 1 diabetes made fewer insertions and deleted more nucleotides, a pattern implying thymic rearrangement abnormalities. In all four CD4+ subsets, TCRB CDR3 length was moderately but significantly shorter in type 1 diabetes patients.

Trimming takes 1 base from V and 10 bases from J, and the germline ends sit 8 bases apart. Via the germline V gene (reference sequence), CDR1 is SGHNT and CDR2 YYREEE. From cysteine to phenylalanine, the CDR3 is 12 amino acids long. CDR3 DNA is the only sequence kept; it has 36 bases, read in frame from the first base. The sample comprised naive CD4+ T cells from blood. Interpreted using the paper, the cell subset or site label stands for: true naive CD4+ T cells. The sequence was obtained from a woman in her 40s with type 1 diabetes. This chain is built from TRBV5-4 and TRBJ1-4, and the D gene may be TRBD1, 5 bases matching. The CDR3 has the sequence CASSLQGGKLFF. The DNA is as follows: TGTGCCAGCAGCTTGCAGGGCGGAAAACTGTTTTTT.